Each of the 25 T cell receptor beta chains below was sequenced from the same sample in a study of tumour-infiltrating T cells in Burkitt lymphoma. Libraries were prepared by immunoSEQ multiplex PCR; TCRdb keeps only in-frame clonotypes and omits some of them. The data contain about 5,400 clones, more than 9% of them singletons. Sequencing used tumor tissue. The receptors were sampled from a human donor with diffuse large B-cell lymphoma.

The sample holds a few counts of this clone. The chain uses TRBV19 and TRBJ2-1, with 7 bases that match TRBD1. Per germline, CDR1 LNHDA and CDR2 SQIVND (reference sequence). The CDR3 has 15 amino acids. The V and J ends lost 6 bases and 7 bases, in that order; junction bases with no gene match: 12. CDR3 sequence reads: CASSPDREQGNEQFF. Written as DNA, the CDR3 is TGTGCCAGTAGCCCCGACAGGGAGCAGGGGAATGAGCAGTTCTTC.

This clone was detected a few times. The chain recombines TRBV6-5 with TRBJ1-2, with unresolved D. This CDR3 region has 13 residues. CDR1 and CDR2 from the germline V gene are MNHEY and SVGAGI. V was pared by 2 bases and J by 4 bases, with 8 bases between. The CDR3 protein is CASSYAQGYGYTF. The CDR3 DNA reads as TGTGCCAGCAGTTACGCGCAAGGCTATGGCTACACCTTC.

V usage is TRBV5-1 and J usage is TRBJ2-2, with TRBD1 identical over 8 bases. The CDR3 is 14 residues long. CDR1 and CDR2 from the germline V gene are SGHRS and YFSETQ. The trim removed 5 bases at V and 7 bases at J, leaving 7 bases unmatched. The CDR3 spells CASRGQGRHGELFF. CDR3 in DNA: TGCGCCAGCAGAGGACAGGGACGCCACGGGGAGCTGTTTTTT.

The rearrangement uses TRBV6-6 and TRBJ2-1, with 7 bases fitting TRBD1. Trimming took 6 bases from V and 0 from J; bases not matched to a gene: 5. CDR1 MNHNY and CDR2 SVGAGI come from the germline V gene (reference sequence). The CDR3 runs to 15 residues. In DNA, the CDR3 is TGTGCCAGCAGAAGGGGGCAGAGCTCCTACAATGAGCAGTTCTTC. Protein product: CASRRGQSSYNEQFF.

V gene TRBV6-5 combines with J gene TRBJ1-1; 7 nucleotides agree with TRBD1. The CDR3 runs to 13 residues. J gave up 0 bases and V 8 bases, and 3 bases lay outside the gene matches. Germline CDR1 and CDR2: MNHEY and SVGAGI. CDR3 amino acids: CASFRGMNTEAFF. CDR3 coding DNA: TGTGCCAGCTTCAGGGGGATGAACACTGAAGCTTTCTTT.

This rearrangement joins TRBV6-6 to TRBJ1-5; a weak D match, TRBD1 (6 bases). This CDR3 spans 14 amino acids. Per germline, CDR1 MNHNY and CDR2 SVGAGI (reference sequence). Deletions cut 8 bases from V and 3 bases from J, with 14 bases between. This chain's CDR3 is CASLGGGYNQPQHF. In nucleotides, the CDR3 is TGTGCCAGCCTAGGAGGGGGGTACAATCAGCCCCAGCATTTT.

Only a few counts were recorded for this clone. The chain links TRBV6-1 to TRBJ2-6, with D possibly TRBD1 on 6 matching bases. This CDR3 has 17 residues. Trimming removed 6 bases from V and 0 bases from J, with 15 bases in between. CDR1 is MNHNS and CDR2 is SASEGT in the germline V gene. The CDR3 nucleotides are TGTGCCAGCAGAGAACAGGGCTACCCCTCTGGGGCCAACGTCCTGACTTTC. Its translation is CASREQGYPSGANVLTF.

This clone was found a few times. This chain links TRBV7-9 with TRBJ1-6; D remains unclear. CDR1 SEHNR and CDR2 FQNEAQ come from the germline V gene (reference sequence). The CDR3 extends over 13 amino acids. V lost 5 bases and J 9 bases, leaving 11 bases between the germline ends. DNA of the CDR3: TGTGCCAGCAGCCCAGAGTCGGGTTCACCCCTCCACTTT. Its translation: CASSPESGSPLHF.

This chain uses TRBV18 with TRBJ2-1; no definite D call. Germline lookup yields CDR1 KGHSH and CDR2 LQKENI. The CDR3 length is 13 residues. The V end lost 0 bases, the J end lost 7 bases, and 7 bases lay between the germline ends. CDR3 sequence reads: CASSPPGNNEQFF. The CDR3 region has the DNA TGTGCCAGCTCACCACCGGGGAATAATGAGCAGTTCTTC. Together with reference TRBV18 and TRBJ2-1, the CDR3 gives the full variable domain: NAGVMQNPRHLVRRRGQEARLRCSPMKGHSHVYWYRQLPEEGLKFMVYLQKENIIDESGMPKERFSAEFPKEGPSILRIQQVVRGDSAAYFCASSPPGNNEQFFGPGTRLTVL.

A few counts support this clone. The V call is TRBV4-2, the J call TRBJ2-7; D call uncertain. Trimming pared 4 bases from V and 3 bases from J, leaving 13 bases between. The CDR3 is 14 residues long. CDR1 is LGHNA, CDR2 YNFKEQ, per germline. For the CDR3, the DNA is TGTGCCAGCAGCCCCTCCAGAGGTAGCTACGAGCAGTACTTC. Encoded protein: CASSPSRGSYEQYF.

V usage is TRBV5-6 and J usage is TRBJ1-1, with TRBD1 as a possible D gene (5 bases). CDR1 is SGHDT and CDR2 is YYEEEE in the germline V gene. This CDR3 comprises 12 residues. The V end lost 5 bases, the J end lost 7 bases, and 12 bases lay between the germline ends. The chain's CDR3 is CASSGTDREAFF. The DNA for the CDR3 is TGTGCCAGCAGTGGGACCGATCGTGAAGCTTTCTTT.

V is TRBV19 and J is TRBJ1-3; no clear D. Germline V CDR1 and CDR2: LNHDA, SQIVND (reference sequence). V was pared by 10 bases and J by 4 bases, with 17 bases between. The CDR3 has 14 residues. CDR3 DNA sequence: TGTGCCACCAGAACTCCCGAGGCCGGAAACACCATATATTTT. It is translated as CATRTPEAGNTIYF.

This clone was seen only a few times. The CDR3 loop is CASSNIGQGYNEQFF. CDR3 sequence (DNA): TGTGCCAGCAGTAACATAGGACAGGGGTACAATGAGCAGTTCTTC. V is TRBV6-6 and J is TRBJ2-1, with 9 nucleotides matching TRBD1. Trimming at V came to 5 bases and at J to 4 bases, leaving 6 bases not matched to a gene. Per germline, CDR1 MNHNY and CDR2 SVGAGI (reference sequence). The CDR3 consists of 15 residues.

This rearrangement joins TRBV13 to TRBJ2-7; 8 bases are a match to TRBD1. V lost 5 bases and J lost 7; bases outside the gene matches: 10. In germline, CDR1 is PRHDT, CDR2 FYEKMQ (reference sequence). This CDR3 comprises 14 residues. This chain's CDR3 is CASSLGQGGGEQYF. The CDR3 nucleotides read TGTGCCAGCAGCCTCGGACAGGGAGGTGGGGAGCAGTACTTC.

The chain combines TRBV11-2 with TRBJ2-2; the match to TRBD1 covers 7 bases. The V segment lost 5 bases and the J segment 4 bases; nucleotides outside the gene matches: 7. Per the germline V gene, CDR1 is SGHAT and CDR2 is FQNNGV. There are 15 residues in the CDR3. CDR3 bases: TGTGCCAGCAGCCCCTTAGACAGGGTCACCGGGGAGCTGTTTTTT. As protein: CASSPLDRVTGELFF.

J is TRBJ1-3 and V is TRBV10-1; D not resolved. CDR1 WNHNN and CDR2 SYGVQD come from the germline V gene (reference sequence). Trimming removed 6 bases at V and 0 bases at J, with 12 bases between. The CDR3 loop spans 15 amino acids. Here the CDR3 reads CASSEGFASGNTIYF. The DNA of the CDR3 is TGCGCCAGCAGCGAGGGCTTTGCCTCTGGAAACACCATATATTTT.

The J gene is TRBJ1-1, the V gene TRBV5-1; tentative D call: TRBD1 (6 bases). Trimming stripped 0 bases from V and 5 bases from J, with 11 bases between. The germline V gene has CDR1 SGHRS and CDR2 YFSETQ. The CDR3 has 14 residues. The CDR3 DNA reads TGCGCCAGCAGCTTGGAAACAGGGAGGACTGAAGCTTTCTTT. Amino acids: CASSLETGRTEAFF.

This clone was picked up a small number of times. The V gene is TRBV29-1, the J gene TRBJ1-1; TRBD1 might be the D (5 bases). Trimming took 2 bases from V and 11 from J, leaving 12 bases between them. The V gene's germline CDR1 is SQVTM and CDR2 ANQGSEA. This CDR3 contains 11 residues. For the CDR3, the DNA is TGCAGCGTTGAAATATCAGGGTACGCTTTCTTT. It yields the protein CSVEISGYAFF.

Here the CDR3 DNA reads TGTGCCAGCAGAGACGACAATCAAGAGACCCAGTACTTC. This translates into CASRDDNQETQYF. J is TRBJ2-5 and V is TRBV6-1; D uncertain. V was cut by 6 bases and J by 2 bases, with 10 bases left in between. From germline, CDR1 is MNHNS and CDR2 SASEGT. The CDR3 is 13 residues long.

This rearrangement joins TRBV7-8 to TRBJ2-3, with 8 bases matching TRBD2. The CDR3 is made up of 17 amino acids. Germline V gene sequence: CDR1 SGHVS, CDR2 FQNEAQ. V lost 4 bases, J lost 6 bases, and 15 bases stayed unmatched. For the CDR3, the DNA is TGTGCCAGCAGCTCGACACACGGGGGCGGGGGGTCGGATACGCAGTATTTT. It yields the protein CASSSTHGGGGSDTQYF.

This chain links TRBV11-2 with TRBJ2-7; D ambiguous. This CDR3 comprises 11 residues. Germline V gene lookup returns CDR1 SGHAT and CDR2 FQNNGV. V was trimmed by 2 bases and J by 5 bases, leaving 4 bases between them. The CDR3 bases are TGTGCCAGCAGCTTATTCCACGAGCAGTACTTC. Translated: CASSLFHEQYF.

The table lists this clone with a few counts. V usage is TRBV2 and J usage is TRBJ2-6, with D possibly TRBD1 on 6 matching bases. Trimming left V 4 bases short and J 1 base short, with 14 bases between. The CDR3 has 17 residues. The germline V gene has CDR1 SNHLY and CDR2 FYNNEI. The CDR3 region is CASSGGQKGSGANVLTF. CDR3 in DNA: TGTGCCAGCAGTGGAGGACAGAAGGGGTCTGGGGCCAACGTCCTGACTTTC.

The rearrangement links TRBV18 to TRBJ1-1; possibly TRBD1 for D (5 bases). Deletions cut 2 bases from V and 6 bases from J, with 10 bases between. In germline, CDR1 is KGHSH, CDR2 LQKENI. The CDR3 extends over 13 amino acids. In nucleotides, the CDR3 is TGTGCCAGCTCACCAACCCAGGGAGCTGAAGCTTTCTTT. Translating gives CASSPTQGAEAFF.

This clone was found a few times. The chain joins TRBV6-5 to TRBJ1-2; no definite D call. CDR1 is MNHEY and CDR2 is SVGAGI in the germline V gene. Between the trimmed V and J ends, which lost 4 bases and 8 bases, there was a span of 14 bases. This CDR3 is 13 amino acids long. This CDR3 is CASSFEPGGGYTF. The DNA of the CDR3 is TGTGCCAGCAGTTTTGAACCGGGAGGGGGCTACACCTTC.

The V call is TRBV7-2, the J call TRBJ1-3, with unresolved D. The V and J ends lost 1 base and 0 bases respectively, with 7 bases between them. Germline V gene lookup returns CDR1 SGHTA and CDR2 FQGNSA. The CDR3 covers 15 residues. The CDR3, as DNA: TGTGCCAGCAGCTTAGGGCAGGCCTCTGGAAACACCATATATTTT. Protein product: CASSLGQASGNTIYF.